This T cell receptor (beta chain) was observed in a study of shared clonotypes between healthy human individuals. Across the whole study: Per-donor plates numbered three CD4 naive, three CD4 memory, two CD8 naive and one CD8 memory.

Data came from immunoSEQ multiplex PCR; TCRdb stores just in-frame clones and leaves some out. The sample has roughly 650,000 clones, approximately 96% seen once. Germline V gene sequence: CDR1 MDHEN, CDR2 SYDVKM. The CDR3 length is 16 residues. Naive CD8 cells lacked CD45RO, underwent positive selection for CCR7 and left out terminally differentiated effector memory CD45RA+ cells. The genes are TRBV28 and TRBJ2-5; the D is unclear. The end of the DNA fits TRBJ2-7 better, so the J call may be wrong. Sample: naive CD8+ T cells sorted from blood. The receptor's source is a woman in her twenties or thirties in good health. The CDR3 region is CASSAPWAGRTYEQYF. The DNA for the CDR3 is TGTGCCAGCAGCGCCCCGTGGGCAGGCCGCACCTACGAGCAGTACTTC.